One sample yielded the 7 T cell receptor beta chains listed below, sequenced in a study of T cell responses to AZD1222 COVID-19 vaccine. The table came from immunoSEQ multiplex PCR; TCRdb's copy has only in-frame clones and leaves some out. Among some 98,000 clones, approximately 91% were seen once, and the ten largest hold approximately 15%. The sample was peripheral blood, taken 28 days after the second AZD1222 dose. These receptors were obtained from an adult who received the AZD1222 COVID-19 vaccine.

The chain carries TRBV12-3 or TRBV12-4 and TRBJ1-1; D not resolved. The length of the CDR3 is 12 residues. V lost 6 bases and J 1 base, leaving 6 bases between the germline ends. The CDR3 sequence is CASSPGNTEAFF. In nucleotides, the CDR3 is TGTGCCAGCAGCCCTGGGAACACTGAAGCTTTCTTT.

This sequence joins TRBV11-1 and TRBJ1-2, with 9 positions matching TRBD1. There are 12 residues in the CDR3. The V segment lost 4 bases and the J segment 6 bases; nucleotides outside the gene matches: 0. Germline V gene lookup returns CDR1 SGHAT and CDR2 FQDESV (reference sequence). The CDR3 is CASSYRGHGYTF. CDR3 sequence (DNA): TGTGCCAGCAGCTACAGGGGGCATGGCTACACCTTC.

V and J are TRBV6-5 and TRBJ2-1; no reliable D call. The CDR3 runs 13 residues. V was cut by 6 bases and J by 3 bases, with 9 bases left in between. The germline V gene has CDR1 MNHEY and CDR2 SVGAGI. CDR3 nucleotide sequence: TGTGCCAGCAGAATAGGAAGCTACAATGAGCAGTTCTTC. It specifies CASRIGSYNEQFF.

The J gene is TRBJ2-1, the V gene TRBV15; 8 nucleotides agree with TRBD2. This CDR3 is built from 17 residues. J gave up 0 bases and V 3 bases, and 7 bases lay outside the gene matches. CDR1 is LNHNV and CDR2 is YYDKDF in the germline V gene (reference sequence). The CDR3 region is CATSSSRLASSYNEQFF. The CDR3 DNA reads as TGTGCCACCAGCAGTAGCCGACTAGCGAGCTCCTACAATGAGCAGTTCTTC.

The chain joins TRBV9 to TRBJ1-1; D unclear. With 1 base removed from V and 3 bases from J, the gap between germline ends came to 10 bases. From germline, CDR1 is SGDLS and CDR2 YYNGEE. The CDR3 extends over 14 amino acids. The CDR3 DNA sequence: TGTGCCAGCAGCGTAAAAGGTCGTGACACTGAAGCTTTCTTT. It is translated as CASSVKGRDTEAFF.

J is TRBJ2-4 and V is TRBV21-1; TRBD2, the table's D call, lacks a check against the DNA. TRBV21-1 is a listed pseudogene. CDR3 length: 17 residues. Written as DNA, the CDR3 is TGTGCCAGCAGCCGATACTCCTTGAGACTAGCCAAAAACATTCAGTACTTC. Translated: CASSRYSLRLAKNIQYF.

The rearrangement links TRBV7-2 to TRBJ1-1, with D perhaps TRBD1 (5 bases). The germline gives CDR1 SGHTA, CDR2 FQGNSA. Trimming removed 2 bases at V and 4 bases at J, with 14 bases between. The CDR3 is 15 amino acids. CDR3 in amino acids: CASSLFGNQGTEAFF. The CDR3 nucleotides read TGTGCCAGCAGCTTATTCGGGAACCAGGGCACTGAAGCTTTCTTT.